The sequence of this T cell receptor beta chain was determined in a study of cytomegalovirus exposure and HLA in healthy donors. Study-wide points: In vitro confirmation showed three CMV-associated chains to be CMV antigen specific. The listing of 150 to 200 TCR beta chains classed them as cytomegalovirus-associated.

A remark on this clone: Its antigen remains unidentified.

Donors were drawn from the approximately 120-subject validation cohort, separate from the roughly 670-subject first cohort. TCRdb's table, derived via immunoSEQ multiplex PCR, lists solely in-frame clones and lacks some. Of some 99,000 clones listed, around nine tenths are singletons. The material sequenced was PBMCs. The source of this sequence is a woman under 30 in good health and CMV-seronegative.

This chain's CDR3 is CARSFYTGYSNQPQHF. The CDR3 DNA sequence: TGTGCCAGAAGCTTCTACACAGGGTATAGCAATCAGCCCCAGCATTTT. This chain links TRBV5-3 with TRBJ1-5, with a weak D call TRBD1 (6 bases). TRBV5-3 is identified as an open reading frame with a role that is uncertain. The CDR3 spans 16 residues. V was clipped by 2 bases and J by 0 bases, with 12 bases between them.